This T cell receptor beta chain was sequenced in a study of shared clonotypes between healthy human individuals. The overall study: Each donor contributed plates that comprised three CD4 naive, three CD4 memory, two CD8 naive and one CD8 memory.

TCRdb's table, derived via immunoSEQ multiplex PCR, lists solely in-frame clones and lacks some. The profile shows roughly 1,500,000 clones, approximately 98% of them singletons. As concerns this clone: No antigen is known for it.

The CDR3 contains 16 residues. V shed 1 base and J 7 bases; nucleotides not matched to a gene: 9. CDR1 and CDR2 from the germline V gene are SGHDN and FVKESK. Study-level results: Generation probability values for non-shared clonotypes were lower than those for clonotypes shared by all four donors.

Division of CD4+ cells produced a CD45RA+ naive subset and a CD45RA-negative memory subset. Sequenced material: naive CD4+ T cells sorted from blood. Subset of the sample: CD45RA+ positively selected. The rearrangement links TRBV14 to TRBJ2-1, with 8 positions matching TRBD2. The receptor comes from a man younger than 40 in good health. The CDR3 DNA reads TGTGCCAGCAGCCAAGGGGTGGGACTAGTGGTTAATGAGCAGTTCTTC. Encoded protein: CASSQGVGLVVNEQFF.